This entry lists 7 T cell receptor beta chains sequenced from one sample in a study of cytomegalovirus exposure and HLA in healthy donors. Some clones are missing from TCRdb's copy, which holds only in-frame ones; the method was immunoSEQ multiplex PCR. The sample has some 68,000 clones, roughly 96% seen once. Sequenced: PBMCs. Receptors were obtained from a man aged 18 to 29 in good health and CMV-seronegative.

The chain links TRBV19 to TRBJ1-2, with D possibly TRBD1 on 5 matching bases. The V end lost 1 base, the J end lost 4 bases, and 13 bases lay between the germline ends. Germline-derived CDR1 and CDR2 are LNHDA and SQIVND (reference sequence). The CDR3 spans 15 residues. CDR3 nucleotide sequence: TGTGCCAGTAGTATAGCGGGGGGGAGAGGCTATGGCTACACCTTC. Its translation: CASSIAGGRGYGYTF.

J is TRBJ1-3 and V is TRBV15; maybe TRBD1 (6 bases). Trimming took off 3 bases at V and 4 bases at J, with 13 bases between the two ends. From germline, CDR1 is LNHNV and CDR2 YYDKDF (reference sequence). The CDR3 has 15 amino acids. CDR3 bases: TGTGCCACCAGCAGGGGCCGGGACATAGGAAACACCATATATTTT. Amino acid sequence: CATSRGRDIGNTIYF.

The chain combines TRBV6-1 with TRBJ2-4; D may be TRBD1 (6 bases). Looked up from germline, CDR1 is MNHNS and CDR2 is SASEGT. This CDR3 spans 12 amino acids. Trimming pared 5 bases from V and 9 bases from J, leaving 11 bases between. Here the CDR3 reads CASSPRGIIQYF. The CDR3 DNA reads as TGTGCCAGCAGTCCCAGGGGTATCATTCAGTACTTC.

V gene TRBV10-2 combines with J gene TRBJ2-7; D is unclear. Per germline, CDR1 WSHSY and CDR2 SAAADI. The CDR3 extends over 13 amino acids. Trimming removed 5 bases from V and 0 bases from J, with 8 bases in between. Here the CDR3 reads CASSPDISYEQYF. The CDR3 DNA is TGCGCCAGCAGTCCTGACATCTCCTACGAGCAGTACTTC.

The chain combines TRBV28 with TRBJ1-5; 7 positions match TRBD1. The CDR3 is 17 amino acids. Germline V lookup: CDR1 MDHEN, CDR2 SYDVKM. The ends lost 7 bases at V and 4 bases at J; junction bases unmatched: 16. The CDR3 bases are TGTGCCAGCATTCCCCCCCGACAGGGAAGTTCGAATCAGCCCCAGCATTTT. Its protein product is CASIPPRQGSSNQPQHF.

The chain recombines TRBV4-1 with TRBJ1-4; 7 bases line up with TRBD1. CDR3 length equals 16 residues. With 4 bases clipped from V and 3 bases from J, the junction kept 8 bases outside the gene matches. The germline V gene has CDR1 MGHRA and CDR2 YSYEKL. For the CDR3, the DNA is TGCGCCAGCAGCCCCTGGGGGACAGCCTCTAATGAAAAACTGTTTTTT. Translation gives CASSPWGTASNEKLFF.

V is TRBV2 and J is TRBJ1-5; D not certain. Germline loops: CDR1 SNHLY, CDR2 FYNNEI. V lost 4 bases and J lost 0, with 10 bases in between. CDR3 length: 15 amino acids. The CDR3 spells CASSVVGYSNQPQHF. CDR3 in DNA: TGTGCCAGCAGTGTGGTGGGCTATAGCAATCAGCCCCAGCATTTT.